The present T cell receptor beta chain was sequenced within a study of CD8 T cells in ankylosing spondylitis. Findings and limits, study-wide: Ankylosing spondylitis blood appeared to carry a characteristic TCR beta motif of roughly eight highly homologous variants.

This clonotype was detected only a few times. What it binds is not known. MiXCR, run by TCRdb on the 5' RACE reads, gives a single entry per CDR3 protein. This table has around 890,000 distinct CDR3 sequences, about 10% appearing once. CDR1 is DFQATT and CDR2 is SNEGSKA in the germline V gene (reference sequence). This CDR3 has 13 residues. The chain uses TRBV20-1 and TRBJ2-4; no clear D. This TCR derives from a male donor with ankylosing spondylitis. The sample taken for sequencing was blood, either unsorted or a sorted T cell fraction (not recorded which). CDR3 nucleotide sequence: TGCAGCGTAGACGTTTCGGCCAAAAACATTCAGTACTTC. Translating it yields CSVDVSAKNIQYF.